This TCR beta chain was identified during a study of T cell repertoires in cytomegalovirus infection. Overall study: A matching HLA type, together with CMV infection, was signaled by public TCR beta signatures.

General study results and limits: HLA-C-restricted, CMV-specific TCR beta clonotypes were dominant ex vivo. Summed frequency of shared TCR beta families picked out CMV carriers who also had the relevant HLA.

Remarks on this clonotype: Its antigen is not identified. A much larger clone is a single base away; this may be a read error.

CDR1 is KGHSH and CDR2 is LQKENI in the germline V gene. This CDR3 contains 15 residues. V was clipped by 3 bases and J by 2 bases, with 10 bases between them. TCRdb reprocessed the reads with MiXCR, giving one entry per CDR3 protein. The data contain roughly 230,000 distinct CDR3 sequences, 5% to 8.5% of them seen just once; the ten biggest clones take up under 7%. The TCR comes from a human donor in good health (CMV status not recorded). Some clones in this sample may be carry-over from other donors' samples. Sequencing was done on a sample of PBMCs. The gene calls are TRBV18 and TRBJ1-4; D uncertain. CDR3 in DNA: TGTGCCAGCTCACCTTTCGCCTCCACTAATGAAAAACTGTTTTTT. Translating gives CASSPFASTNEKLFF.